Listed here are 9 T cell receptor beta chains from one sample, sequenced in a study of T cell changes during pregnancy in multiple sclerosis. TCRdb's copy holds only in-frame clones and misses some; the assay was immunoSEQ multiplex PCR. This sample has around 39,000 clones, with 70% to 90% found just once. The input for sequencing was CD8+ T cells from peripheral blood mononuclear cells, taken in the first trimester of pregnancy. These receptors all come from a female donor with multiple sclerosis, enrolled in a pregnancy study.

The V and J genes are TRBV4-2 and TRBJ2-7; 8 bases map to TRBD2. CDR3 length: 14 residues. The J segment lost 2 bases and the V segment lost 2 bases, leaving 2 bases of the junction unmatched. Germline V lookup: CDR1 LGHNA, CDR2 YNFKEQ. The CDR3, as DNA: TGTGCCAGCAGCCAAACGGGGGGGACCTACGAGCAGTACTTC. It is translated as CASSQTGGTYEQYF.

The chain has TRBV9 and TRBJ2-1; TRBD2 might be the D (6 bases). The CDR3 contains 14 residues. V dropped 4 bases and J dropped 8 bases, with 16 bases sitting between them. The germline V gene encodes CDR1 SGDLS and CDR2 YYNGEE. CDR3 coding DNA: TGTGCCAGCAGCTCGGCGGGGAGCGGAGATGAGCAGTTCTTC. Protein sequence: CASSSAGSGDEQFF.

The chain recombines TRBV29-1 with TRBJ1-4; D uncertain. The CDR3 runs to 15 residues. Trimming took off 6 bases at V and 8 bases at J, with 22 bases between the two ends. Germline CDR1 is SQVTM and CDR2 is ANQGSEA. Here the CDR3 reads CSVRETRPAGEKLFF. The CDR3 DNA follows: TGCAGCGTGCGCGAGACCCGGCCTGCGGGCGAAAAACTGTTTTTT.

The J gene is TRBJ2-1, the V gene TRBV7-3; 7 bases map to TRBD2. In germline, CDR1 is SGHTA, CDR2 FQGTGA. This CDR3 comprises 15 residues. The V gene end was trimmed by 5 bases and the J gene end by 8 bases; junction bases not matched to a gene: 12. CDR3 sequence (DNA): TGTGCCAGCAGCGGAACGGGGGGAATCTTCGATGAGCAGTTCTTC. Protein: CASSGTGGIFDEQFF.

This clone was seen a handful of times. The chain has TRBV7-9 and TRBJ1-2, with 7 bases lining up with TRBD1. Germline loops: CDR1 SEHNR, CDR2 FQNEAQ (reference sequence). The CDR3 sequence is 15 residues long. Trimming removed 6 bases from V and 4 bases from J; junction bases left unmatched: 11. The CDR3 sequence is CASRPWDSIVYGYTF. DNA of the CDR3: TGTGCCAGCAGGCCGTGGGACAGCATTGTCTATGGCTACACCTTC. Using reference TRBV7-9 and TRBJ1-2 for the parts outside the CDR3, the full variable domain is DTGVSQNPRHKITKRGQNVTFRCDPISEHNRLYWYRQTLGQGPEFLTYFQNEAQLEKSRLLSDRFSAERPKGSFSTLEIQRTEQGDSAMYLCASRPWDSIVYGYTFGSGTRLTVV.

The V and J genes are TRBV5-1 and TRBJ1-3; TRBD1 matches 7 bases. The CDR3 is 15 amino acids. The J segment lost 1 base and the V segment lost 1 base, leaving 2 bases of the junction unmatched. Germline CDR1 SGHRS, CDR2 YFSETQ. In DNA form, the CDR3 reads TGCGCCAGCAGCTTGCAACAGGGGTCTGGAAACACCATATATTTT. Its translation is CASSLQQGSGNTIYF.

The gene calls are TRBV5-1 and TRBJ2-7; D may be TRBD2 (6 bases). This CDR3 comprises 13 residues. CDR1 is SGHRS, CDR2 YFSETQ, per germline. Deletions cut 1 base from V and 6 bases from J, with 11 bases between. The CDR3 reads CASSLYAGSEQYF. The CDR3 nucleotides are TGCGCCAGCAGCTTGTACGCGGGGAGCGAGCAGTACTTC.

This chain connects TRBV7-2 to TRBJ1-2; D remains ambiguous. Trimming cost V 3 bases and J 8 bases, with 7 bases left between them. The germline CDR1 and CDR2 sequences are SGHTA and FQGNSA. This CDR3 is 11 amino acids long. Here the CDR3 reads CASSFGYGYTF. In DNA, the CDR3 is TGTGCCAGCAGCTTCGGGTACGGCTACACCTTC.

The rearrangement uses TRBV5-4 and TRBJ1-2, with 7 positions matching TRBD1. The CDR3 runs 14 residues. The germline gives CDR1 SGHNT, CDR2 YYREEE (reference sequence). The V gene end was trimmed by 4 bases and the J gene end by 6 bases; junction bases not matched to a gene: 9. DNA for the CDR3: TGTGCCAGCAGCATCCCCTCGGGACAGAATGGCTACACCTTC. It encodes CASSIPSGQNGYTF.